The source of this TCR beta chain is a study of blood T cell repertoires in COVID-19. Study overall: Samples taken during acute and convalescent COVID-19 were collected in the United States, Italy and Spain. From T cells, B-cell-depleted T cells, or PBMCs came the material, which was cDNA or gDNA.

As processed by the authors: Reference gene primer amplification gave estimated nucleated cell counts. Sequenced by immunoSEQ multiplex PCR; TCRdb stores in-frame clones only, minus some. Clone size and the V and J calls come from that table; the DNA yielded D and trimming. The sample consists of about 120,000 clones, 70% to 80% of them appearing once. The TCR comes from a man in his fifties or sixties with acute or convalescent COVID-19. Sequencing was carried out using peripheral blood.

The CDR3 is CASSLGLAVETQYF. For the CDR3, the DNA is TGTGCCAGCAGCTTGGGACTAGCGGTAGAGACCCAGTACTTC. The chain employs TRBV7-9 and TRBJ2-5; the match to TRBD2 covers 11 bases. The CDR3 has 14 residues. The germline V gene encodes CDR1 SEHNR and CDR2 FQNEAQ (reference sequence). With 3 bases clipped from V and 4 bases from J, the junction kept 1 base outside the gene matches.